This entry lists 14 T cell receptor beta chains sequenced from one sample in a study of CD8 T cells in Susac syndrome. RNA in amounts of roughly 0.5 to 1 ug was reverse transcribed with random hexamers. From the immunoSEQ multiplex PCR reads, TCRdb called clonotypes with MiXCR, one entry per CDR3 protein. The table has more than 110,000 distinct CDR3 sequences, roughly 94% seen once. Sequenced: CD4+ T cells from PBMCs. These receptors all stem from a human donor with Susac syndrome.

The chain recombines TRBV7-2 with TRBJ1-5; D not resolved. The CDR3 sequence is 12 residues long. Deletions cut 1 base from V and 6 bases from J, with 4 bases between. Germline loops: CDR1 SGHTA, CDR2 FQGNSA. This CDR3 is CASSLDRQPQHF. For the CDR3, the DNA is TGTGCCAGCAGCTTAGATCGTCAGCCCCAGCATTTT.

The genes are TRBV16 and TRBJ1-6; D may be TRBD1 (6 bases). The CDR3 has 15 residues. Germline V lookup: CDR1 KGHSY, CDR2 FQNENV. V gave up 3 bases and J gave up 7 bases, with 13 bases separating them. As DNA, the CDR3 is TGTGCCAGCAGCCAGGCCTGGGGGCAAAATTCACCCCTCCACTTT. It is translated as CASSQAWGQNSPLHF.

The J gene is TRBJ2-7, the V gene TRBV28; D unclear. Per the germline V gene, CDR1 is MDHEN and CDR2 is SYDVKM. The V end was cut by 2 bases, the J end by 4 bases, with 6 bases between. The CDR3 is 12 residues long. CDR3: CASSLQGYEQYF. CDR3 sequence (DNA): TGTGCCAGCAGTTTACAAGGGTACGAGCAGTACTTC.

The chain couples TRBV9 to TRBJ1-1; D might be TRBD1 (5 bases). Germline assignment: CDR1 SGDLS and CDR2 YYNGEE. V was pared by 0 bases and J by 5 bases, with 8 bases between. The CDR3 totals 13 residues. CDR3 protein: CASSVDRWTEAFF. CDR3 nucleotide sequence: TGTGCCAGCAGCGTAGACAGGTGGACTGAAGCTTTCTTT. Combining the CDR3 with reference TRBV9 and TRBJ1-1 gives the whole variable domain DSGVTQTPKHLITATGQRVTLRCSPRSGDLSVYWYQQSLDQGLQFLIQYYNGEERAKGNILERFSAQQFPDLHSELNLSSLELGDSALYFCASSVDRWTEAFFGQGTRLTVV.

The V gene is TRBV7-9, the J gene TRBJ1-1; no clear D. The CDR3 is 13 amino acids. Germline V CDR1 and CDR2: SEHNR, FQNEAQ (reference sequence). Between the trimmed V and J ends, which lost 0 bases and 3 bases, there was a span of 5 bases. The CDR3 nucleotides are TGTGCCAGCAGCTTAGCCGGTTACACTGAAGCTTTCTTT. Its protein is CASSLAGYTEAFF.

This clonotype was counted once. The chain couples TRBV9 to TRBJ2-3; 8 bases match TRBD2. The CDR3 is made up of 16 amino acids. Germline V gene sequence: CDR1 SGDLS, CDR2 YYNGEE. With V trimmed by 0 bases and J by 2 bases, 5 bases remained unmatched. The CDR3 sequence is CASSVGGGGNTDTQYF. CDR3 nucleotides: TGTGCCAGCAGCGTAGGCGGCGGGGGGAACACAGATACGCAGTATTTT. The whole variable domain, filled in from reference TRBV9 and TRBJ2-3, reads DSGVTQTPKHLITATGQRVTLRCSPRSGDLSVYWYQQSLDQGLQFLIQYYNGEERAKGNILERFSAQQFPDLHSELNLSSLELGDSALYFCASSVGGGGNTDTQYFGPGTRLTVL.

This chain connects TRBV2 to TRBJ2-1; a possible D gene is TRBD2 (5 bases). V was clipped by 3 bases and J by 6 bases, with 12 bases between them. There are 14 residues in the CDR3. Germline CDR1 SNHLY, CDR2 FYNNEI. CDR3 bases: TGTGCCAGCAGTGATCGAAGCGGCGGCAATGAGCAGTTCTTC. Translation gives CASSDRSGGNEQFF.

The chain recombines TRBV3-1 with TRBJ1-1; no clear D. Germline V gives CDR1 LGHDT, CDR2 YNNKEL (reference sequence). With 4 bases removed from V and 4 bases from J, the gap between germline ends came to 13 bases. The CDR3 length is 14 residues. Here the CDR3 DNA reads TGTGCCAGCAGCCCCACCCGGGGAGGCACTGAAGCTTTCTTT. Translation gives CASSPTRGGTEAFF.

V usage is TRBV7-9 and J usage is TRBJ1-5, with a weak D call TRBD1 (6 bases). Trimming left V 3 bases short and J 6 bases short, with 9 bases between. The CDR3 has 13 residues. Germline loops: CDR1 SEHNR, CDR2 FQNEAQ (reference sequence). The CDR3 DNA follows: TGTGCCAGCAGCTTGGGGGCCGGTCAGCCCCAGCATTTT. This encodes CASSLGAGQPQHF.

This clonotype was seen once. The rearrangement joins TRBV28 to TRBJ1-5, with 8 bases lining up with TRBD1. The CDR3 totals 14 residues. Per the germline V gene, CDR1 is MDHEN and CDR2 is SYDVKM. V dropped 6 bases and J dropped 3; count of bases not matched to a gene: 4. The CDR3 sequence: CASRTGGPNQPQHF. DNA of the CDR3: TGTGCCAGCAGAACAGGGGGTCCCAATCAGCCCCAGCATTTT.

This clonotype has a handful of counts. This chain uses TRBV12-3 or TRBV12-4 with TRBJ1-5; the match to TRBD1 covers 7 bases. Trimming took 5 bases from V and 4 from J; bases not matched to a gene: 2. The CDR3 loop spans 13 amino acids. CDR3 sequence: CASSPQGNQPQHF. In nucleotides, the CDR3 is TGTGCCAGCAGTCCACAGGGGAATCAGCCCCAGCATTTT.

The rearrangement joins TRBV4-3 to TRBJ1-3; D gene uncertain. Trimming took off 0 bases at V and 2 bases at J, with 8 bases between the two ends. Germline values: CDR1 LGHNA, CDR2 YSLEER. CDR3 length: 15 residues. The CDR3 reads CASSQDLLPGNTIYF. CDR3 coding DNA: TGCGCCAGCAGCCAAGATCTACTGCCTGGAAACACCATATATTTT.

This clonotype was seen just once. This chain joins TRBV30 and TRBJ1-1; no definite D call. The CDR3 runs to 11 residues. CDR1 is GTSNPN and CDR2 is SVGIG in the germline V gene (reference sequence). The V end lost 0 bases, the J end lost 8 bases, and 7 bases lay between the germline ends. The CDR3 nucleotides are TGTGCCTGGAGTGTGGCGGGGGAAGCTTTCTTT. It specifies CAWSVAGEAFF.

The chain links TRBV4-1 to TRBJ2-7; maybe TRBD2 (6 bases). Germline values: CDR1 MGHRA, CDR2 YSYEKL. The CDR3 length is 15 residues. Trimming removed 1 base at V and 4 bases at J, with 14 bases between. The CDR3 spells CASSQGPALAYEQYF. CDR3 sequence (DNA): TGCGCCAGCAGCCAAGGGCCAGCACTAGCTTACGAGCAGTACTTC.